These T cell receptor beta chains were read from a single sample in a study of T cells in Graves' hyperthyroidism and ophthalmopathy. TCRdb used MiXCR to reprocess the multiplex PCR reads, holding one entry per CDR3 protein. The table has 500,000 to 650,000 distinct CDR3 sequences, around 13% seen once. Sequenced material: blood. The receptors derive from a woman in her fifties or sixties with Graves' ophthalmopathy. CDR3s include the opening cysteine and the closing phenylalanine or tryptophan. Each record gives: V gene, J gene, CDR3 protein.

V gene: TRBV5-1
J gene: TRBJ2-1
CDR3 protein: CASSKPTGTSEKKFF

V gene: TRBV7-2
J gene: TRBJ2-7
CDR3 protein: CASSFGVWKYEQYF

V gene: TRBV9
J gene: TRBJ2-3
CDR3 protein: CASSVEGTFTDTQYF

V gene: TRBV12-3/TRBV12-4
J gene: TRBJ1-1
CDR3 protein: CASSQTRRAFF

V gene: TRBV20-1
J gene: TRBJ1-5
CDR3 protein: CSAHRQGDSNQPQHF

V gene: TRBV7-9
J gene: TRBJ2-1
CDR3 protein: CASSHLREGGFYNEQFF

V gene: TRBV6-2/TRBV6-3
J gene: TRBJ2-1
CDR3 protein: CASRDRGGSSGTLAYYNEQFF

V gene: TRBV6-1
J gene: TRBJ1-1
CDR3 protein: CASSQSGHQSGTEAFF

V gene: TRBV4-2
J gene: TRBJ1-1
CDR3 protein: CASSQVGIPPEAFF

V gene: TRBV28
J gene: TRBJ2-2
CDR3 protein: CASSLSLARNGELFF

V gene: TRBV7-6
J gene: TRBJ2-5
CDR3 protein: CASSLGLAVPQETQYF

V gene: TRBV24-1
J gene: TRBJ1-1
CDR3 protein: CATSDNSEKAFF

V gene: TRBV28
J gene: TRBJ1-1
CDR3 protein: CASSIPRTGVNTEAFF

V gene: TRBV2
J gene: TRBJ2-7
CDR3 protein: CASSGRASREQYF

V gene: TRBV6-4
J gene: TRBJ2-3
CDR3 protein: CASSANRITDTQYF

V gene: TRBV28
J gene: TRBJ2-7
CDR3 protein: CASSFLFSPGQSYEQYF

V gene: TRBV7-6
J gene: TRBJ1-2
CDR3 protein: CASSLGGNVMGYTF

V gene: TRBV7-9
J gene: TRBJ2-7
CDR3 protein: CASSLGGGPGLGVYEQYF

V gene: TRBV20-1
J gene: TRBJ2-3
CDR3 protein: CSAPDGGEQDTQYF

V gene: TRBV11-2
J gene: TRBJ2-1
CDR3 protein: CASSSPGPPQWDEQFF

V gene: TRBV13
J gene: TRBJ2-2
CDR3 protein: CASSAGTVNTGELFF

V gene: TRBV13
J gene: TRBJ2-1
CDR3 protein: CASSTIVGGPNEQFF

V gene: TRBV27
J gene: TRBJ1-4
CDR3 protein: CASSFSGPNEKLFF

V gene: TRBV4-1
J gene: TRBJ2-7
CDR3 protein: CASSQGQVQIYEQYF

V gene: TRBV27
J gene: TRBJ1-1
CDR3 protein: CASRGGGPWNTEAFF

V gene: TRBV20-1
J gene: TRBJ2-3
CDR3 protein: CSASSSGTDTQYF

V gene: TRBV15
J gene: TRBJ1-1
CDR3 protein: CATKSTGEFGEAFF

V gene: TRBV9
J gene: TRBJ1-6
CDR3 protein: CASSVAEDSYNSPLHF